The 2 T cell receptor beta chains given below trace back to one sample, sequenced in a study of Ad26.COV2.S vaccination and SARS-CoV-2 variants. Treatment meaning: some 20 received Ad26.COV2.S at low or high dose, single or two shots; a few received placebo; per-sample allocation not given. Sampling was done on day 63 after the first vaccine or placebo injection. Generated by immunoSEQ multiplex PCR, the TCRdb table keeps only in-frame clones and is missing some. The sample lists about 350,000 clones; 86% were seen once. Material: peripheral blood, obtained in a trial of Ad26.COV2.S vaccine versus placebo. The receptor set was obtained from a person aged 18-65 years who received the Ad26.COV2.S COVID-19 vaccine or a placebo.

The rearrangement joins TRBV27 to TRBJ2-7, with 9 bases matching TRBD1. V gave up 3 bases and J gave up 1 base; unmatched junction bases: 10. CDR1 is MNHEY, CDR2 SMNVEV, per germline (reference sequence). This CDR3 has 17 amino acids. The chain's CDR3 is CASSLTGTGIISYEQYF. As DNA, the CDR3 is TGTGCCAGCAGTTTGACCGGGACAGGGATTATTTCCTACGAGCAGTACTTC.

The chain is built from TRBV4-2 and TRBJ2-2, with TRBD2 matching over 10 bases. Germline V CDR1 and CDR2: LGHNA, YNFKEQ. CDR3 size: 16 residues. The V gene end was trimmed by 0 bases and the J gene end by 4 bases; junction bases not matched to a gene: 2. This chain's CDR3 is CASSQEASGGTGELFF. The CDR3 region has the DNA TGTGCCAGCAGCCAAGAGGCTAGCGGGGGCACCGGGGAGCTGTTTTTT.